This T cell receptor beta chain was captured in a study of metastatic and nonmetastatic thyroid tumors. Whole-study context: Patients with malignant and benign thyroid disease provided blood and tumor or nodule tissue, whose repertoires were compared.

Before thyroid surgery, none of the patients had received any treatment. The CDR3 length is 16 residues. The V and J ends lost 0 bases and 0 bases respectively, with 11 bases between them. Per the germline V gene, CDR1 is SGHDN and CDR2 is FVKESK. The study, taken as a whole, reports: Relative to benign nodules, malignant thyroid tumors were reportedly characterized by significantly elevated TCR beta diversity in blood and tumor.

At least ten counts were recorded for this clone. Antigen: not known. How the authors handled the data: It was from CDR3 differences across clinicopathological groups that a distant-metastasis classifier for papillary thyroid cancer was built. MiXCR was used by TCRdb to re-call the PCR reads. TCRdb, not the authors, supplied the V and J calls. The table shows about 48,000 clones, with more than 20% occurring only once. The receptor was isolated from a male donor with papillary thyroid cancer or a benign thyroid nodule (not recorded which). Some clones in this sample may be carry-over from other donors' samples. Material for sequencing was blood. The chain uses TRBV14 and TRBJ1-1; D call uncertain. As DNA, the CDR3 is TGTGCCAGCAGCCAAGATAAGGGAACATTGAACACTGAAGCTTTCTTT. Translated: CASSQDKGTLNTEAFF.